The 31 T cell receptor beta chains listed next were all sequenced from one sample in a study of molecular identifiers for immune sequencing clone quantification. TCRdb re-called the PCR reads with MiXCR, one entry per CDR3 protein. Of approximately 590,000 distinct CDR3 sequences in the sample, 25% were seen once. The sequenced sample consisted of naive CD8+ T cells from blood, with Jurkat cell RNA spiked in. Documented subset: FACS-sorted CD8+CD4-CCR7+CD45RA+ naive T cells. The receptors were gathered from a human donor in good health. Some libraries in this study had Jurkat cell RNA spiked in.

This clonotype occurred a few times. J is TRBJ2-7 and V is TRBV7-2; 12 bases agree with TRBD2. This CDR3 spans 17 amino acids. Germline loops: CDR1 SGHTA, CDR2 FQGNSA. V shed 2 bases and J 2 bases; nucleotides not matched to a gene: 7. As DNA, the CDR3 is TGTGCCAGCAGCTTAAGGACTAGCGGGGCGTTAACCTACGAGCAGTACTTC. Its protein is CASSLRTSGALTYEQYF.

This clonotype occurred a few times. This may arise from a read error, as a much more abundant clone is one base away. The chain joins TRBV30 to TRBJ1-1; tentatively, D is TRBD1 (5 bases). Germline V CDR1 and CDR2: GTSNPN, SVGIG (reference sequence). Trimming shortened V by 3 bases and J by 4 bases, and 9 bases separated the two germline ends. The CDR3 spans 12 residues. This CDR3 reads CAWSWGITEAFF. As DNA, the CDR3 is TGTGCCTGGAGCTGGGGGATCACTGAAGCTTTCTTT. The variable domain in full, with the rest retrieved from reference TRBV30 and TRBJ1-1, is SQTIHQWPATLVQPVGSPLSLECTVEGTSNPNLYWYRQAAGRGLQLLFYSVGIGQISSEVPQNLSASRPQDRQFILSSKKLLLSDSGFYLCAWSWGITEAFFGQGTRLTVV.

CDR3 bases: TGTGCCAGCAGCGTAGCTCTGGCTAGCACAGATACGCAGTATTTT. Protein sequence: CASSVALASTDTQYF. The chain employs TRBV9 and TRBJ2-3; D is ambiguous. CDR3 length: 15 amino acids. The germline CDR1 and CDR2 sequences are SGDLS and YYNGEE. V was shortened by 0 bases and J by 0 bases, with 8 bases between the two germline ends. Variable domain in full (rest from reference TRBV9 and TRBJ2-3): DSGVTQTPKHLITATGQRVTLRCSPRSGDLSVYWYQQSLDQGLQFLIQYYNGEERAKGNILERFSAQQFPDLHSELNLSSLELGDSALYFCASSVALASTDTQYFGPGTRLTVL.

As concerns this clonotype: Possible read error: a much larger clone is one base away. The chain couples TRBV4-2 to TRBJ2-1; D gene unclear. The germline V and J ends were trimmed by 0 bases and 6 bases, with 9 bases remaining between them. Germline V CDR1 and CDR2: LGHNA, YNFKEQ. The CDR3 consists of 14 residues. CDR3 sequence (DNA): TGTGCCAGCAGCCAAGATGAAAAGGGCAATGAGCAGTTCTTC. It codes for CASSQDEKGNEQFF.

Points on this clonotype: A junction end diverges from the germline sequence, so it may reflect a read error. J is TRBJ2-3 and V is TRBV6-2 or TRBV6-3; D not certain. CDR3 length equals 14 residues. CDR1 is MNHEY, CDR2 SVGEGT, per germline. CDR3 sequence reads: CASSLVRTTDPQYF. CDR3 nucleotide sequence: TGTGCCAGCAGTTTAGTGAGGACCACAGATCCGCAGTATTTT.

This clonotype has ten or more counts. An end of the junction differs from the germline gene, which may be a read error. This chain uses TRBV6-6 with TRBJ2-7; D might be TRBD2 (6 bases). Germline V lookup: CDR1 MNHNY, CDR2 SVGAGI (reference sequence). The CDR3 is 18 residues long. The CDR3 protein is CASSYSGIINWDGGEGGF. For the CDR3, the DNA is TGTGCCAGCAGTTACTCCGGAATCATAAACTGGGACGGCGGAGAGGGAGGCTTC.

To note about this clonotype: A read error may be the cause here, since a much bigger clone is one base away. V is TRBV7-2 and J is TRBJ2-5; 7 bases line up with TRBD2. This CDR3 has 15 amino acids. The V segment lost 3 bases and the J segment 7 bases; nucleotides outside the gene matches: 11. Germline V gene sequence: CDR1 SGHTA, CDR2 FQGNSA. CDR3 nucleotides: TGTGCCAGCAGCTTGAACGCGGGAGCCCCAGGGACCCAGTACTTC. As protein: CASSLNAGAPGTQYF.

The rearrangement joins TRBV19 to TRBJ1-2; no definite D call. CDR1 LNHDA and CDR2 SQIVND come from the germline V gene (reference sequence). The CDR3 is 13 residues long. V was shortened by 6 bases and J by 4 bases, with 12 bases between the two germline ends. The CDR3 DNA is TGTGCCAGTAGCCAGACACTTTCCTATGGCTACACCTTC. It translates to CASSQTLSYGYTF.

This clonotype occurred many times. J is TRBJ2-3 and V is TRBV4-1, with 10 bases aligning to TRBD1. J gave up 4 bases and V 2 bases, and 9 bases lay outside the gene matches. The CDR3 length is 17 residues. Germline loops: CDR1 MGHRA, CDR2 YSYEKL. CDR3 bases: TGCGCCAGCAGCCAACCTGGGACAGGGGCTAGCCCAGATACGCAGTATTTT. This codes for CASSQPGTGASPDTQYF.

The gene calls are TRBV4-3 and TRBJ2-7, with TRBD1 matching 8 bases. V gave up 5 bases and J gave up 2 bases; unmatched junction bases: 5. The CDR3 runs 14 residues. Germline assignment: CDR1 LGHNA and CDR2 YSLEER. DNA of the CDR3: TGCGCCAGCAGCATTTCGACAGGGGCCTACGAGCAGTACTTC. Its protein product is CASSISTGAYEQYF.

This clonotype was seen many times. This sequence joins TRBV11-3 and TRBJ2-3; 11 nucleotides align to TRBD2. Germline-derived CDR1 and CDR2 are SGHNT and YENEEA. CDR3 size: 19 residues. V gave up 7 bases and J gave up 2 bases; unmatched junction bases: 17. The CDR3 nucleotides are TGTGCCAGCACCCAAACTAGCGGGGGCCGGCGGGGGTTCACAGATACGCAGTATTTT. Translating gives CASTQTSGGRRGFTDTQYF.

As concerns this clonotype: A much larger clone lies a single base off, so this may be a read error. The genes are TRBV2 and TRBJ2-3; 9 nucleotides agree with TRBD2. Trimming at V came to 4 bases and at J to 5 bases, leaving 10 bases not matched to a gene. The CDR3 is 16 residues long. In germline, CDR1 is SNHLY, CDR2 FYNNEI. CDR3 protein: CASSAFLAGTGDTQYF. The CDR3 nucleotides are TGTGCCAGCAGTGCTTTCCTAGCGGGAACGGGAGATACGCAGTATTTT.

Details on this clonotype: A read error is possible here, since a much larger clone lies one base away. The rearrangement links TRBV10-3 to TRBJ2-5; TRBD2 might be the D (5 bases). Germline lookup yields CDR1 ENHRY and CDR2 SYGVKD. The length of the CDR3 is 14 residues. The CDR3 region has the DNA TGTGCCTTCAGTGAGTCGGTCGGGGTAGAGACCCAGTACTTC. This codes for CAFSESVGVETQYF.

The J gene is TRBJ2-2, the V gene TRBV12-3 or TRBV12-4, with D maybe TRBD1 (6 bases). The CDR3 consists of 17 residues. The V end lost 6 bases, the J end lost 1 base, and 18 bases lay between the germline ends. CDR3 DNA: TGTGCCAGCAGGGGACACGAAATTGAGCGGAACACCGGGGAGCTGTTTTTT. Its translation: CASRGHEIERNTGELFF.

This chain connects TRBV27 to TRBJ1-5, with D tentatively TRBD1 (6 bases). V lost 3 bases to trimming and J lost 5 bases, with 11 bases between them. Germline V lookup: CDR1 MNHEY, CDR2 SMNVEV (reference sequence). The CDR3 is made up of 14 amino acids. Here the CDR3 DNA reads TGTGCCAGCAGTTTTGACAGGACATATCAGCCCCAGCATTTT. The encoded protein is CASSFDRTYQPQHF.

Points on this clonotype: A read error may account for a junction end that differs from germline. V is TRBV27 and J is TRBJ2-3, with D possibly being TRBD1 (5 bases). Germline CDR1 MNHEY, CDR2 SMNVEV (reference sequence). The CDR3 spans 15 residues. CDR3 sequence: CASSLTGHSTGTQYF. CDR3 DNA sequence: TGTGCCAGCAGTTTGACCGGTCACAGCACAGGTACGCAGTATTTT.

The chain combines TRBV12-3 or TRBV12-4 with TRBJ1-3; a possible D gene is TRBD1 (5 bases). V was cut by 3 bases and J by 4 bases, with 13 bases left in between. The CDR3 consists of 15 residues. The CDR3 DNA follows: TGTGCCAGCAGTTTCCCCCGGGGGGGAGGAAACACCATATATTTT. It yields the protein CASSFPRGGGNTIYF.

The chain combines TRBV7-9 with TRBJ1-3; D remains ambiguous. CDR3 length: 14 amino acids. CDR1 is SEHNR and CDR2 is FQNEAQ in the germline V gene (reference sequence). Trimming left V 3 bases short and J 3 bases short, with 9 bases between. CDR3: CASSFSGDGNTIYF. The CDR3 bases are TGTGCCAGCAGCTTTTCCGGGGATGGAAACACCATATATTTT.

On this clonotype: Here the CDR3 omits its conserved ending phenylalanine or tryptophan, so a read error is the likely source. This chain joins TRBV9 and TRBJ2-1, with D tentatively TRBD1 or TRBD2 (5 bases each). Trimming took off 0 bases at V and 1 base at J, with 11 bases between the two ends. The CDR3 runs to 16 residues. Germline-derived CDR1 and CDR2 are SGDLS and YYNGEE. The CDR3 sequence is CASSVGGTNSYNEQFL. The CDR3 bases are TGTGCCAGCAGCGTAGGTGGGACCAATTCCTACAATGAGCAGTTCCTC.

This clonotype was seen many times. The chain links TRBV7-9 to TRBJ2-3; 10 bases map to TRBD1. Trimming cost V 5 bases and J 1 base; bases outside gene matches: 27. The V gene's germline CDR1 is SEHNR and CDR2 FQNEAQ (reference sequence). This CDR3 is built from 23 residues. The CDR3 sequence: CASSVQPGQGIKKLKPGTDTQYF. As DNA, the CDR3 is TGTGCCAGCAGCGTTCAACCGGGACAGGGGATAAAAAAACTCAAACCGGGCACAGATACGCAGTATTTT.

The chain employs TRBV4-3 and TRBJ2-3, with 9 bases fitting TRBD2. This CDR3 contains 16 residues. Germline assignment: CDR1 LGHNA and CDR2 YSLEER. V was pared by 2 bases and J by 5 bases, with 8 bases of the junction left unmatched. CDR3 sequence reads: CASSQTASGAGDTQYF. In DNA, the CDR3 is TGCGCCAGCAGCCAAACCGCTAGCGGGGCCGGAGATACGCAGTATTTT.

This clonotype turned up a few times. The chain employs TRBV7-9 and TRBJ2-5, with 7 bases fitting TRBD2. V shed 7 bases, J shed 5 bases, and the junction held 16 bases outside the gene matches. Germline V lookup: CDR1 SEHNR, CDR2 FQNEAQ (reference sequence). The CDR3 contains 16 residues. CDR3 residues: CASTPSLGLGRETQYF. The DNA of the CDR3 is TGTGCCAGCACCCCTTCTCTTGGACTAGGTCGTGAGACCCAGTACTTC.

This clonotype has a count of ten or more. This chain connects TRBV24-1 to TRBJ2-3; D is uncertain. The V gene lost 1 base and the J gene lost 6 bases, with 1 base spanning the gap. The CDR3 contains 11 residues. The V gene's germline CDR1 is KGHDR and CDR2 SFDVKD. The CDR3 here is CATSDFDTQYF. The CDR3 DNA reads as TGTGCCACCAGTGATTTCGATACGCAGTATTTT.

CDR3 nucleotides: TGTGCCAGCAGGCTAGCGCGGGGGGAGCAGTTCTTC. This gives the protein CASRLARGEQFF. This chain links TRBV6-2 or TRBV6-3 with TRBJ2-1; 7 bases are a match to TRBD2. Germline V gene data show CDR1 as MNHEY and CDR2 as SVGEGT. This CDR3 has 12 amino acids. With 6 bases clipped from V and 10 bases from J, the junction kept 6 bases outside the gene matches.

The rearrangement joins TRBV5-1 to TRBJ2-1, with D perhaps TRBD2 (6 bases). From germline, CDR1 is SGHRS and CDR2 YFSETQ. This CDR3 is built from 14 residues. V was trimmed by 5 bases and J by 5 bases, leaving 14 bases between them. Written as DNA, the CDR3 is TGCGCCAGCAGGGGGACTGGGGGTCACAATGAGCAGTTCTTC. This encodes CASRGTGGHNEQFF. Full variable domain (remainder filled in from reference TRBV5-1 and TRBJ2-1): KAGVTQTPRYLIKTRGQQVTLSCSPISGHRSVSWYQQTPGQGLQFLFEYFSETQRNKGNFPGRFSGRQFSNSRSEMNVSTLELGDSALYLCASRGTGGHNEQFFGPGTRLTVL.

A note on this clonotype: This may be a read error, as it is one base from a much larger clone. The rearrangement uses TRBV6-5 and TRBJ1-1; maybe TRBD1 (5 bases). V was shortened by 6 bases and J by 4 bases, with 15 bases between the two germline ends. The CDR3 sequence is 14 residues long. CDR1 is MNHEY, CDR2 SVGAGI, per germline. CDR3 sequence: CASSSSGAGTEAFF. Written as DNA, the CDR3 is TGTGCCAGCAGCTCGTCCGGGGCTGGCACTGAAGCTTTCTTT.

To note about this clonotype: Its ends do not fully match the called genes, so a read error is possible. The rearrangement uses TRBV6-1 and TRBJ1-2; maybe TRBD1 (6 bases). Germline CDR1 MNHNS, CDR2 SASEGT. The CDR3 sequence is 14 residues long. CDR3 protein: CASIRGGTDYGHTF. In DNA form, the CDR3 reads TGTGCCAGCATCAGAGGGGGAACTGACTATGGCCACACCTTC.

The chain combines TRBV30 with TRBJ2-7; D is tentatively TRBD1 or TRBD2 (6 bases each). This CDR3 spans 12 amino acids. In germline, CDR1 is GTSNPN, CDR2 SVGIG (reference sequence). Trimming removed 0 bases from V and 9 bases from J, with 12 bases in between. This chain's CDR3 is CAWSVRGGWQYF. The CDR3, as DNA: TGTGCCTGGAGTGTACGAGGGGGGTGGCAGTACTTC.

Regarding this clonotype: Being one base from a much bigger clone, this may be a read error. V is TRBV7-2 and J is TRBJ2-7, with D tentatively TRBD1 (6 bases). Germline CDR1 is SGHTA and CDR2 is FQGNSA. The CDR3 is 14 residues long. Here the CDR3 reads CASSLPDRSYKQYF. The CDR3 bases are TGTGCCAGCAGCTTGCCGGACAGATCCTACAAGCAGTACTTC.

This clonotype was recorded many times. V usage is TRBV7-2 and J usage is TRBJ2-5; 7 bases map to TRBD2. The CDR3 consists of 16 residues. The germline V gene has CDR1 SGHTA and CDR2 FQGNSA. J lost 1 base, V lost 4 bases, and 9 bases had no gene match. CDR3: CASSSHLGGGQETQYF. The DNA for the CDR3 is TGTGCCAGCAGCTCCCATCTGGGCGGGGGCCAAGAGACCCAGTACTTC.

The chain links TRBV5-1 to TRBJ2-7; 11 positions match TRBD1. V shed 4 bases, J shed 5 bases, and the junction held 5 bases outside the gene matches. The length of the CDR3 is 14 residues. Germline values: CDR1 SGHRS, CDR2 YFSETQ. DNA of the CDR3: TGCGCCAGCAGCGCCCGGGGACAGGGGGACGAGCAGTACTTC. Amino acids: CASSARGQGDEQYF.